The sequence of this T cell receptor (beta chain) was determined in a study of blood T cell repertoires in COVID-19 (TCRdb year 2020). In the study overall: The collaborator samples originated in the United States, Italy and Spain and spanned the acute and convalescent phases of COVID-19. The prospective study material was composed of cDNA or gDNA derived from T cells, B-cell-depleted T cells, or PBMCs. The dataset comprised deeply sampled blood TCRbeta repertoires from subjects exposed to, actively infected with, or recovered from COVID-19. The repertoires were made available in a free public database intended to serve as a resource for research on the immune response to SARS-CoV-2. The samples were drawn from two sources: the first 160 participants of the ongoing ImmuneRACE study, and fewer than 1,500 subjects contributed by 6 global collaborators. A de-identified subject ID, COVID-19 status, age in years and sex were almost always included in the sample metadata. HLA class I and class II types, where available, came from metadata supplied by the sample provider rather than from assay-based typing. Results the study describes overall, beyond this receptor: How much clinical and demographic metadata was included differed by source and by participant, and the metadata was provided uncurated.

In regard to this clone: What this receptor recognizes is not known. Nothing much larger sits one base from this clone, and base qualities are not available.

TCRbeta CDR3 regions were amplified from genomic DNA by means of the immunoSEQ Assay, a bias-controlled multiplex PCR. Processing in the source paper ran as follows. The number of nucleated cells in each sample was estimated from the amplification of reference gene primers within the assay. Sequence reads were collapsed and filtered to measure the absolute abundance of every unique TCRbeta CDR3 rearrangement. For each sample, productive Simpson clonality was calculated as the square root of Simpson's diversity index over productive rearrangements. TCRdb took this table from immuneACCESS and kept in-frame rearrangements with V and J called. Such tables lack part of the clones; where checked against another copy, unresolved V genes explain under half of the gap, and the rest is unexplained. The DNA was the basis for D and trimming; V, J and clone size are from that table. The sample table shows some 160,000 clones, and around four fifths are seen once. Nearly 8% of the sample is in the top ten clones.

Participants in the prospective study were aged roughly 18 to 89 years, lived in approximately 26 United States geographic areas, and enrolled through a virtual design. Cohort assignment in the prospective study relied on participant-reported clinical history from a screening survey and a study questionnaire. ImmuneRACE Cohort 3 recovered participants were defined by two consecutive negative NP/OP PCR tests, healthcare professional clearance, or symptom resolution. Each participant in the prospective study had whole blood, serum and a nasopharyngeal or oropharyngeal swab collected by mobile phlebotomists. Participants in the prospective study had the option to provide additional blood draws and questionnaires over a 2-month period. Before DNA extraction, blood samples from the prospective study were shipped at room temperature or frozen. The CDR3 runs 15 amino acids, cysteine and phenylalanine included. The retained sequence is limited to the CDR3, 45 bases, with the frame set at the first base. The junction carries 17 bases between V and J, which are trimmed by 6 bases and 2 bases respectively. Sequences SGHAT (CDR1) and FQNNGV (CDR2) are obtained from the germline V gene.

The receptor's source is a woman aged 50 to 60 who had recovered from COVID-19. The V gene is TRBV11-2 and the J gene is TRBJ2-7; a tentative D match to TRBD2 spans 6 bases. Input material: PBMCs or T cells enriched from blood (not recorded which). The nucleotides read TGTGCCAGCAGTCAGAGTGCTAGCGTGACCTACGAGCAGTACTTC. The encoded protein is CASSQSASVTYEQYF.